Listed below are T cell receptor beta chains from one sample, sequenced in a study of blood T cell repertoires in COVID-19. Some clones are missing from TCRdb's copy, which holds only in-frame ones; the method was immunoSEQ multiplex PCR. The sample yields about 260,000 clones, around four fifths seen once. Sequencing was done on a sample of peripheral blood. The receptors were gathered from a man between 60 and 75 years old who had recovered from COVID-19. Both conserved end residues are part of each CDR3. D genes are given only for firm matches. Where a row states a size, it is once, few, many or the class of an expanded clone; other rows omit it.

clone_size	j_call	d_call	v_call	cdr3_length	cdr3_aa	cdr3_nt
few	TRBJ1-4	TRBD1	TRBV5-8	18	CASNRFGTGRATNEKLFF	TGTGCCAGCAATCGTTTCGGGACAGGCCGTGCAACTAATGAAAAACTGTTTTTT
-	TRBJ1-6	-	TRBV28	19	CASSLYPPGRATNHSPLHF	TGTGCCAGCAGTTTATATCCCCCAGGCAGGGCAACGAATCATTCACCCCTCCACTTT
-	TRBJ2-3	TRBD2	TRBV20-1	16	CSASWRGRAVGDTQYF	TGCAGTGCTAGTTGGCGTGGGAGGGCCGTAGGAGATACGCAGTATTTT
-	TRBJ2-3	-	TRBV18	14	CASSLGLGADTQYF	TGTGCCAGCTCACTAGGGCTAGGGGCAGATACGCAGTATTTT
-	TRBJ2-5	TRBD2	TRBV3-1/TRBV3-2	16	CASSPGTSGDQETQYF	TGTGCCAGCAGCCCAGGGACTAGCGGGGACCAAGAGACCCAGTACTTC
-	TRBJ2-7	-	TRBV6-1	12	CASSEPYSEQYF	TGTGCCAGCAGTGAACCGTACTCCGAGCAGTACTTC
-	TRBJ1-5	-	TRBV5-8	16	CASSLAFLQGNQPQHF	TGTGCCAGCAGCTTGGCCTTTCTGCAGGGCAATCAGCCCCAGCATTTT
-	TRBJ1-6	TRBD1	TRBV6-2/TRBV6-3	14	CASSTWTGGAPLHF	TGTGCCAGCAGTACTTGGACAGGAGGAGCACCCCTCCACTTT
-	TRBJ2-7	-	TRBV28	14	CASSFSGFGYEQYF	TGTGCCAGCAGTTTTTCAGGGTTCGGGTACGAGCAGTACTTC
-	TRBJ2-5	TRBD2	TRBV16	15	CASSQSVAGGETQYF	TGTGCCAGCAGCCAATCAGTCGCCGGGGGGGAGACCCAGTACTTC
-	TRBJ2-2	TRBD1	TRBV2	15	CASMRTGLVPGELFF	TGTGCCAGCATGAGGACAGGGCTAGTGCCCGGGGAGCTGTTTTTT
-	TRBJ1-6	TRBD1	TRBV3-1/TRBV3-2	15	CASSQGDRGGSPLHF	TGTGCCAGCAGCCAAGGGGACAGGGGTGGATCACCCCTCCACTTT
-	TRBJ2-3	-	TRBV14	18	CASSQSLARPKITDTQYF	TGTGCCAGCAGCCAATCGCTAGCCCGACCTAAGATCACAGATACGCAGTATTTT
-	TRBJ1-3	TRBD1	TRBV7-6	15	CASSLGTGIGNTIYF	TGTGCCAGCAGCTTAGGGACAGGGATCGGAAACACCATATATTTT
few	TRBJ1-2	-	TRBV12-3/TRBV12-4	12	CASSLTAYGYTF	TGTGCCAGCAGCCTCACAGCTTATGGCTACACCTTC
-	TRBJ2-5	-	TRBV27	14	CASARVGTQETQYF	TGTGCCAGCGCCAGGGTGGGAACCCAAGAGACCCAGTACTTC
-	TRBJ1-5	-	TRBV6-5	15	CASSYTGDSNQPQHF	TGTGCCAGCAGTTACACCGGGGATAGCAATCAGCCCCAGCATTTT
-	TRBJ2-3	TRBD1	TRBV7-3	14	CASSQGAYTDTQYF	TGTGCCAGCAGCCAGGGGGCATACACAGATACGCAGTATTTT